The rows below give T cell receptor beta chains drawn from one sample of a study of shared clonotypes between healthy human individuals. Only in-frame clones appear in the TCRdb table, and some are missing; sequencing was by immunoSEQ multiplex PCR. Of around 2,100,000 clones in the sample, approximately 94% are singletons; the top ten hold less than 1.5%. Sequenced: naive CD8+ T cells sorted from blood. These receptors came from a man in his late teens or twenties in good health. CDR3s include the opening cysteine and the closing phenylalanine or tryptophan. The D gene is left open where the match is weak. The size entry is marked missing in some rows and otherwise reads once, few, many or a size class.

j_call v_call d_call clone_size cdr3_aa cdr3_nt
TRBJ2-7 TRBV7-2 TRBD2 . CASSLGGTSGSSYEQYF TGTGCCAGCAGCTTAGGGGGGACTAGCGGGAGCTCCTACGAGCAGTACTTC
TRBJ2-7 TRBV5-6 . once CASSLATGHLYEQYF TGTGCCAGCAGCTTGGCCACAGGGCACTTATACGAGCAGTACTTC
TRBJ2-5 TRBV10-3 . . CAISDPPGTEETQYF TGTGCCATCAGTGACCCCCCGGGGACCGAAGAGACCCAGTACTTC
TRBJ2-1 TRBV6-5 . . CASTPGGVYNEQFF TGTGCCAGCACCCCCGGCGGTGTCTACAATGAGCAGTTCTTC
TRBJ1-4 TRBV10-3 TRBD1 . CAISERGQANEKLFF TGTGCCATCAGTGAGAGGGGACAGGCTAATGAAAAACTGTTTTTT
TRBJ2-2 TRBV19 TRBD2 . CATNLAGGELFF TGTGCCACCAATCTAGCGGGCGGGGAGCTGTTTTTT
TRBJ1-1 TRBV4-1 . . CASSHVGGGLTEAFF TGCGCCAGCAGCCATGTAGGTGGGGGGCTCACTGAAGCTTTCTTT
TRBJ1-6 TRBV13 . . CASSFNGDSPLHF TGTGCCAGCAGCTTCAACGGGGATTCACCCCTCCACTTT
TRBJ2-1 TRBV2 . . CASSERWREIYNEQFF TGTGCCAGCAGTGAGAGATGGAGGGAAATTTACAATGAGCAGTTCTTC
TRBJ2-3 TRBV6-6 . . CASSSPERQLEDTQYF TGTGCCAGCAGTTCCCCCGAGCGCCAATTGGAGGATACGCAGTATTTT
TRBJ1-2 TRBV6-5 TRBD1 . CASSPPGTGVGYTF TGTGCCAGCAGCCCCCCCGGGACAGGGGTCGGCTACACCTTC
TRBJ2-7 TRBV29-1 TRBD1 . CSVDTGVGEQYF TGCAGCGTTGATACAGGGGTCGGCGAGCAGTACTTC
TRBJ1-6 TRBV5-4 . . CASSLAGDRYNSPLHF TGTGCCAGCAGCCTTGCGGGGGATCGCTATAATTCACCCCTCCACTTT
TRBJ2-2 TRBV7-9 . . CARGWPGELFF TGTGCCAGGGGTTGGCCCGGGGAGCTGTTTTTT
TRBJ2-7 TRBV29-1 TRBD1 . CSVGAVRGHIGLEQYF TGCAGCGTTGGAGCGGTCAGGGGGCACATCGGACTCGAGCAGTACTTC
TRBJ1-5 TRBV28 . . CASSLSLGGSGAQHF TGTGCCAGCAGTTTATCGTTGGGCGGTTCAGGAGCCCAGCATTTT
TRBJ2-7 TRBV28 . . CASKDGSYEQYF TGTGCCAGCAAGGACGGGTCCTACGAGCAGTACTTC
TRBJ2-2 TRBV5-1 TRBD1 . CASSLGQGLSGELFF TGCGCCAGCAGCTTGGGACAGGGTTTGTCCGGGGAGCTGTTTTTT
TRBJ2-5 TRBV13 . . CASSSQPGYGETQYF TGTGCCAGCAGCTCCCAGCCGGGGTATGGGGAGACCCAGTACTTC
TRBJ2-7 TRBV7-3 . once CASSSGSSYEQYF TGTGCCAGCAGCTCCGGAAGCTCCTACGAGCAGTACTTC
TRBJ2-1 TRBV6-6 TRBD2 . CASSYTLAGNNEQFF TGTGCCAGCAGTTATACTCTAGCGGGAAATAATGAGCAGTTCTTC
TRBJ2-7 TRBV19 . . CASSISPLGTYEQYF TGTGCCAGTAGTATATCGCCCCTTGGGACCTACGAGCAGTACTTC
TRBJ1-2 TRBV5-5 . . CASSLEGSNYGYTF TGTGCCAGCAGCTTGGAGGGGTCTAACTATGGCTACACCTTC
TRBJ2-5 TRBV6-5 TRBD2 . CASRLTSGGKETQYF TGTGCCAGCAGACTGACTAGCGGGGGGAAAGAGACCCAGTACTTC
TRBJ2-1 TRBV5-6 TRBD2 . CASSLGDYSLNEQFF TGTGCCAGCAGCCTAGGGGACTATTCTCTAAATGAGCAGTTCTTC